The rows below give T cell receptor beta chains drawn from one sample of a study of blood T cells in healthy people across ages. TCRdb independently ran MiXCR on the 5' RACE reads; one entry per CDR3 protein. The table shows about 650,000 distinct CDR3 sequences, with 40% to 65% occurring only once. Sequencing was performed on blood. The receptors were gathered from a woman older than 75 in good health. Each CDR3 is given with its conserved first and last residue. Each record gives: D gene, J gene, clone size, V gene, CDR3 protein, CDR3 DNA. D genes are given only for firm matches. Some rows have no size entry. The others give once, few or many, or a class for an expanded clone.

-,TRBJ2-1,-,TRBV7-9,CASSFGSRERGQFF,TGTGCCAGCAGCTTTGGTTCGCGGGAAAGGGGGCAGTTCTTC
-,TRBJ2-3,many,TRBV6-6,CASSSLGDTQYF,TGTGCCAGCAGTTCCCTAGGGGATACGCAGTATTTT
-,TRBJ2-6,-,TRBV28,CASSLGRISGANVLTF,TGTGCCAGCAGTTTAGGTCGGATCTCTGGGGCCAACGTCCTGACTTTC
TRBD2,TRBJ2-3,-,TRBV27,CASSFLLLAGSTDTQYF,TGTGCCAGCAGTTTCCTCCTACTAGCGGGGTCCACAGATACGCAGTATTTT
-,TRBJ2-2,-,TRBV5-1,CASSEVGTGELFF,TGCGCCAGCAGCGAAGTAGGTACCGGGGAGCTGTTTTTT
-,TRBJ2-7,-,TRBV4-1,CASGTWSEQYF,TGCGCCAGTGGAACGTGGAGCGAGCAGTACTTC
-,TRBJ2-1,-,TRBV5-1,CASSRAGEYNEQFF,TGTGCCAGCAGCCGGGCAGGGGAGTACAATGAGCAGTTCTTC
-,TRBJ2-5,few,TRBV20-1,CSARWPGQETQYF,TGCAGTGCTAGATGGCCAGGCCAAGAGACCCAGTACTTC
-,TRBJ1-4,-,TRBV12-3/TRBV12-4,CASSLHSGTNEKLFF,TGTGCCAGCAGTCTCCACTCCGGAACTAATGAAAAACTGTTTTTT
TRBD1,TRBJ2-1,few,TRBV5-1,CASSLPGQVGFF,TGCGCCAGCAGCCTACCGGGACAGGTCGGGTTCTTC
-,TRBJ1-1,-,TRBV20-1,CSARGGGASDTEAFF,TGCAGTGCGCGGGGAGGTGGGGCCTCGGACACTGAAGCTTTCTTT
TRBD1,TRBJ2-1,-,TRBV7-9,CASSGDRSYNEQFF,TGTGCCAGCAGCGGGGACAGGAGCTACAATGAGCAGTTCTTC
TRBD2,TRBJ2-3,-,TRBV7-2,CASSLRPGGKSTDTQYF,TGTGCCAGCAGCTTACGTCCGGGAGGAAAAAGCACAGATACGCAGTATTTT
-,TRBJ2-3,-,TRBV25-1,CASSELSGYADTQYF,TGTGCCAGCAGTGAGCTCTCAGGGTACGCAGATACGCAGTATTTT
TRBD1,TRBJ2-2,-,TRBV6-2/TRBV6-3,CASSRQGYTGELFF,TGTGCCAGTTCCCGACAGGGTTACACCGGGGAGCTGTTTTTT
TRBD2,TRBJ2-5,-,TRBV6-1,CASSEPGLARETRYF,TGTGCCAGCAGTGAACCGGGACTAGCACGAGAGACCCGGTACTTC
TRBD1,TRBJ1-1,-,TRBV12-3/TRBV12-4,CASRVSGTANTEAFF,TGTGCCAGCAGAGTTTCCGGGACAGCGAACACTGAAGCTTTCTTT
-,TRBJ2-7,-,TRBV6-5,CASSVSPVHEQYF,TGTGCCAGCAGTGTCTCGCCGGTCCACGAGCAGTACTTC
TRBD2,TRBJ2-7,few,TRBV3-1,CASSSGGLSSYEQYF,TGTGCCAGCAGTAGCGGGGGATTAAGCTCCTACGAGCAGTACTTC
TRBD2,TRBJ2-4,-,TRBV7-2,CASSPLAGAINIQYF,TGTGCCAGCAGCCCGCTAGCGGGAGCGATAAACATTCAGTACTTC
TRBD2,TRBJ2-7,few,TRBV20-1,CSAEGTSGSYEQYF,TGCAGTGCGGAAGGGACTAGCGGGAGTTACGAGCAGTACTTC
TRBD2,TRBJ2-1,-,TRBV29-1,CSVEGTSGKTSYNEQFF,TGCAGCGTCGAGGGGACTAGCGGGAAGACGTCCTACAATGAGCAGTTCTTC
-,TRBJ1-4,-,TRBV20-1,CSASRPSRREKLFF,TGCAGTGCTTCGAGGCCATCAAGGCGAGAAAAACTGTTTTTT
TRBD2,TRBJ2-3,-,TRBV7-2,CASSPRAGALGITQYF,TGTGCCAGCAGCCCCCGAGCGGGGGCCCTCGGGATTACGCAGTATTTT
-,TRBJ1-4,-,TRBV14,CASSQAYEKLFF,TGTGCCAGCAGCCAGGCTTACGAAAAACTGTTTTTT
-,TRBJ2-5,many,TRBV10-3,CAISERASQETQYF,TGTGCCATCAGTGAGCGGGCCTCCCAAGAGACCCAGTACTTC
-,TRBJ2-7,many,TRBV12-3/TRBV12-4,CASSLGKRYEQYF,TGTGCCAGCAGTTTGGGGAAACGCTACGAGCAGTACTTC
TRBD2,TRBJ2-3,many,TRBV10-3,CAISDPAGYHTQYF,TGTGCCATCAGTGATCCAGCGGGATACCATACGCAGTATTTT
-,TRBJ2-5,-,TRBV20-1,CSVFPPGRRTETQYF,TGCAGTGTTTTTCCTCCGGGACGGCGAACAGAGACCCAGTACTTC
-,TRBJ1-3,-,TRBV9,CASSVGNTGYITGNTIYF,TGTGCCAGCAGCGTAGGAAACACAGGATATATTACTGGAAACACCATATATTTT
-,TRBJ2-1,many,TRBV20-1,CSATAGEVYNEQFF,TGCAGTGCTACCGCAGGGGAAGTCTACAATGAGCAGTTCTTC
TRBD2,TRBJ2-3,-,TRBV28,CASSFRLAGATDTQYF,TGTGCCAGCAGTTTCAGACTAGCGGGGGCCACAGATACGCAGTATTTT
TRBD1,TRBJ2-1,many,TRBV27,CASSPDRAPNTESYNEQFF,TGTGCCAGCAGTCCTGACAGGGCTCCAAATACGGAGAGTTACAATGAGCAGTTCTTC
-,TRBJ1-2,many,TRBV7-3,CASSPTGNYGYTF,TGTGCCAGCAGCCCGACAGGAAACTATGGCTACACCTTC
-,TRBJ2-1,few,TRBV14,CASSPGLPPLNEQFF,TGTGCCAGCAGCCCGGGACTTCCACCCTTGAATGAGCAGTTCTTC
-,TRBJ2-1,many,TRBV9,CASSVGGQTYNEQFF,TGTGCCAGCAGCGTTGGGGGCCAAACCTACAATGAGCAGTTCTTC
TRBD2,TRBJ2-3,many,TRBV20-1,CSARVALAATDTQYF,TGCAGTGCTAGAGTAGCACTAGCGGCGACAGATACGCAGTATTTT
TRBD1,TRBJ1-1,-,TRBV2,CASSEGAGGKAFF,TGTGCCAGCAGTGAAGGGGCAGGGGGCAAAGCTTTCTTT
-,TRBJ2-2,few,TRBV4-1,CASSPGGLRDTGELFF,TGCGCCAGCAGCCCTGGGGGTTTAAGGGACACCGGGGAGCTGTTTTTT
-,TRBJ2-7,-,TRBV27,CASSSQELSEQYF,TGTGCCAGCTCCAGTCAGGAATTAAGCGAGCAGTACTTC
-,TRBJ1-1,-,TRBV12-3/TRBV12-4,CASSLREGGDTEAFF,TGTGCCAGCAGTTTAAGGGAGGGAGGGGACACTGAAGCTTTCTTT
TRBD1,TRBJ1-5,many,TRBV5-1,CASSLGQGEAPQHF,TGCGCCAGCAGCTTGGGACAGGGAGAAGCGCCCCAGCATTTT
-,TRBJ2-5,once,TRBV9,CASSVGARDHQETQYF,TGTGCCAGCAGCGTAGGGGCCAGGGACCACCAAGAGACCCAGTACTTC
-,TRBJ1-4,-,TRBV5-1,CASALQATNEKLFF,TGCGCCAGCGCCCTCCAAGCAACTAATGAAAAACTGTTTTTT